This T cell receptor beta chain was documented in a study of CXCR3-negative and CXCR3-positive naive CD8 T cells. The CDR3 extends over 16 amino acids. From germline, CDR1 is MRHNA and CDR2 SNTAGT. UMI-tagged TRB cDNA libraries were built via 5' RACE. TCRdb reprocessed the 5' RACE reads, with one entry per CDR3 protein and no DNA. This table holds tens of thousands of distinct CDR3 sequences. This clonotype counts as medium-sized (0.01 to 0.1%) by frequency. The sequence was obtained from a human donor in good health. Some clones in this sample may be carry-over from other donors' samples. The sample consisted of naive CXCR3- CD8+ T cells from blood. The subset was: CD45RO-CCR7+CD27+CD95- naive CD8+ T cells lacking CXCR3 (TNR3-). The rearrangement joins TRBV6-4 to TRBJ2-1; TCRdb's D call, TRBD2, is unchecked because there is no DNA. The CDR3 protein is CASSDRGLGVYNEQFF.